This TCR beta chain was captured by sequencing in a study of CD8 T cells in Susac syndrome. Study information: Active disease was present in about six of the sequenced Susac syndrome patients, and remission in under ten. Study results and caveats: The number of Susac-specific public clones found was approximately 17 in total CD8+ repertoires and several in CD8+ TEMRA repertoires.

The CDR3 extends over 14 amino acids. V was trimmed by 10 bases and J by 4 bases, leaving 19 bases between them. The V gene's germline CDR1 is PRHDT and CDR2 FYEKMQ (reference sequence). Sequencing of TCR beta drew on CD8+ and CD4+ T cells from blood. RNA amounts of about 0.5 to 1 ug underwent reverse transcription with random hexamers. By means of immunoSEQ multiplex PCR, TCR beta CDR3 spanning 54 Vbeta and 13 Jbeta underwent amplification. TCRdb re-called the immunoSEQ multiplex PCR reads with MiXCR, one entry per CDR3 protein. The sample holds fewer than 140,000 distinct CDR3 sequences, roughly 94% seen once. Regarding this clonotype: What it binds is unknown.

Sequences were obtained from CD8+ T cells from PBMCs. This TCR derives from a human donor with Susac syndrome. The chain has TRBV13 and TRBJ1-1; D is perhaps TRBD1 (6 bases). Here the CDR3 reads CATEIRGGGTEAFF. The CDR3 bases are TGTGCCACCGAGATCCGGGGAGGGGGCACTGAAGCTTTCTTT.